Each of the 18 T cell receptor beta chains below was sequenced from the same sample in a study of control samples from healthy donors and cancer patients. Measured with immunoSEQ multiplex PCR; TCRdb has only the in-frame clones, and not every one. The table records about 230,000 clones, approximately 80% of them present only once. Sequencing was performed on PBMCs. The receptors shown here come from a woman aged 60-70 years with lung cancer.

The CDR3 reads CARSSGEYNEQFF. Written as DNA, the CDR3 is TGTGCCAGAAGTAGCGGGGAGTACAATGAGCAGTTCTTC. The genes are TRBV2 and TRBJ2-1, with 8 bases fitting TRBD2. Losses at the gene ends were 9 bases for V and 4 bases for J; bases not matched to a gene: 5. There are 13 residues in the CDR3. Germline values: CDR1 SNHLY, CDR2 FYNNEI.

This clone was recorded a few times. The chain employs TRBV5-1 and TRBJ1-1; a possible D gene is TRBD1 (5 bases). V was trimmed by 4 bases and J by 6 bases, leaving 19 bases between them. The CDR3 length is 15 residues. Germline V CDR1 and CDR2: SGHRS, YFSETQ. DNA of the CDR3: TGCGCCAGCAGCCGGGAGGGGCCCCAGGACGCTGAAGCTTTCTTT. As protein: CASSREGPQDAEAFF.

J is TRBJ2-6 and V is TRBV19; D is undetermined. This CDR3 comprises 15 residues. Germline CDR1 is LNHDA and CDR2 is SQIVND (reference sequence). V was pared by 6 bases and J by 0 bases, with 9 bases between. CDR3 residues: CASRTVGSGANVLTF. CDR3 sequence (DNA): TGTGCCAGTAGGACCGTCGGCTCTGGGGCCAACGTCCTGACTTTC.

The J gene is TRBJ1-2, the V gene TRBV19, with D uncertain. Germline lookup yields CDR1 LNHDA and CDR2 SQIVND (reference sequence). This CDR3 is 14 amino acids long. Trimming pared 3 bases from V and 8 bases from J, leaving 16 bases between. The CDR3 loop reads CASSITSVGVGYTF. The DNA of the CDR3 is TGTGCCAGTAGTATCACTTCTGTCGGGGTGGGCTACACCTTC.

This chain uses TRBV29-1 with TRBJ1-1; D not resolved. Trimming took off 4 bases at V and 2 bases at J, with 23 bases between the two ends. This CDR3 has 17 residues. The germline V gene encodes CDR1 SQVTM and CDR2 ANQGSEA. The CDR3 spells CSVAALEVGRLNTEAFF. CDR3 sequence (DNA): TGCAGCGTTGCGGCCTTAGAGGTAGGGCGGCTAAACACTGAAGCTTTCTTT.

The chain is built from TRBV18 and TRBJ1-1, with D possibly being TRBD1 (6 bases). The CDR3 contains 16 residues. Germline V CDR1 and CDR2: KGHSH, LQKENI. Trimming took 3 bases from V and 1 from J, leaving 15 bases between them. The CDR3 loop reads CASSPTQGRPNTEAFF. The CDR3 region has the DNA TGTGCCAGCTCACCGACACAGGGAAGGCCGAACACTGAAGCTTTCTTT.

This chain uses TRBV11-2 with TRBJ2-1; TRBD2 matches at 9 bases. The CDR3 spans 16 residues. The trim removed 4 bases at V and 6 bases at J, leaving 10 bases unmatched. The V gene's germline CDR1 is SGHAT and CDR2 FQNNGV. Written as DNA, the CDR3 is TGTGCCAGCAGCTACCCTGGGACTAGCCGGGGCAATGAGCAGTTCTTC. Translated: CASSYPGTSRGNEQFF.

This clone has just one count. This chain uses TRBV18 with TRBJ1-6; 7 bases are a match to TRBD1. Losses at the gene ends were 0 bases for V and 4 bases for J; bases not matched to a gene: 3. The CDR3 extends over 16 amino acids. CDR1 is KGHSH and CDR2 is LQKENI in the germline V gene. CDR3 sequence: CASSPPARGYNSPLHF. CDR3 bases: TGTGCCAGCTCACCACCGGCCAGGGGGTATAATTCACCCCTCCACTTT.

The chain is built from TRBV12-5 and TRBJ1-5; D might be TRBD1 (5 bases). Trimming removed 5 bases at V and 7 bases at J, with 15 bases between. The CDR3 runs to 14 residues. Looked up from germline, CDR1 is LGHNT and CDR2 is FRNRAP. In DNA form, the CDR3 reads TGTGCTAGTGGTGCCCAAGGTGGGGGGCAGCCCCAGCATTTT. Residues: CASGAQGGGQPQHF.

This clone showed up just a few times. V gene TRBV11-2 combines with J gene TRBJ2-5, with D tentatively TRBD1 (5 bases). Trimming stripped 5 bases from V and 0 bases from J, with 19 bases between. The CDR3 sequence is 17 residues long. Germline V lookup: CDR1 SGHAT, CDR2 FQNNGV. CDR3 coding DNA: TGTGCCAGCAGCCCAGCCCCCGCAGGGAAGTACCAAGAGACCCAGTACTTC. This gives the protein CASSPAPAGKYQETQYF.

This sequence joins TRBV12-3 or TRBV12-4 and TRBJ2-7; D is uncertain. V lost 4 bases and J lost 6, with 7 bases in between. The CDR3 covers 11 residues. The DNA of the CDR3 is TGTGCCAGCAGTTCTAGAGGCGAGCAGTACTTC. Protein: CASSSRGEQYF.

J is TRBJ1-5 and V is TRBV4-1, with a tentative D call TRBD1 (5 bases). This CDR3 has 15 residues. The germline V gene has CDR1 MGHRA and CDR2 YSYEKL. V was clipped by 1 base and J by 2 bases, with 9 bases between them. In DNA form, the CDR3 reads TGCGCCAGCAGCCAAGTTCGACAGCGCAATCAGCCCCAGCATTTT. Its protein is CASSQVRQRNQPQHF.

This sequence joins TRBV7-2 and TRBJ1-5; D is unresolved. Germline lookup yields CDR1 SGHTA and CDR2 FQGNSA. V lost 7 bases to trimming and J lost 1 base, with 11 bases between them. The CDR3 has 14 amino acids. CDR3 sequence (DNA): TGTGCCAGCAACCTAGGGTCAAGCAATCAGCCCCAGCATTTT. Translation gives CASNLGSSNQPQHF.

The chain employs TRBV5-1 and TRBJ2-2; D call uncertain. This CDR3 is 16 amino acids long. Germline values: CDR1 SGHRS, CDR2 YFSETQ. With 3 bases removed from V and 0 bases from J, the gap between germline ends came to 12 bases. The CDR3 here is CASSSGTKANTGELFF. For the CDR3, the DNA is TGCGCCAGCAGCTCAGGTACGAAGGCGAACACCGGGGAGCTGTTTTTT.

The chain uses TRBV7-2 and TRBJ2-1, with D tentatively TRBD2 (5 bases). The germline V gene encodes CDR1 SGHTA and CDR2 FQGNSA. V was cut by 0 bases and J by 12 bases, with 9 bases left in between. CDR3 length: 12 amino acids. CDR3 sequence (DNA): TGTGCCAGCAGCTTAGCCCGGGAAGTGCAGTTCTTC. This sequence encodes CASSLAREVQFF.

The genes are TRBV6-2 or TRBV6-3 and TRBJ2-3; the D gene could be TRBD1 or TRBD2 (6 bases each). Per germline, CDR1 MNHEY and CDR2 SVGEGT. Trimming cost V 6 bases and J 3 bases, with 16 bases left between them. The CDR3 is 15 residues long. Here the CDR3 DNA reads TGTGCCAGCAGCCCTGGACGGGGGCCAACAGATACGCAGTATTTT. It is translated as CASSPGRGPTDTQYF.

This rearrangement joins TRBV2 to TRBJ2-1; 8 bases map to TRBD2. The CDR3 extends over 16 amino acids. CDR1 and CDR2 (germline): SNHLY, FYNNEI. Trimming took 4 bases from V and 4 from J; bases not matched to a gene: 9. The CDR3 coding sequence is TGTGCCAGCAGTGCCGGCGGTAGCGGGGCTTACAATGAGCAGTTCTTC. It yields the protein CASSAGGSGAYNEQFF.

The chain joins TRBV6-5 to TRBJ2-7; D might be TRBD1 or TRBD2, each matching 5 bases. Trimming removed 11 bases at V and 3 bases at J, with 17 bases between. Germline V lookup: CDR1 MNHEY, CDR2 SVGAGI. The CDR3 loop spans 13 amino acids. The CDR3 DNA reads as TGTGCCGGACACAGCGGAATCGGCTACGAGCAGTACTTC. Protein: CAGHSGIGYEQYF.